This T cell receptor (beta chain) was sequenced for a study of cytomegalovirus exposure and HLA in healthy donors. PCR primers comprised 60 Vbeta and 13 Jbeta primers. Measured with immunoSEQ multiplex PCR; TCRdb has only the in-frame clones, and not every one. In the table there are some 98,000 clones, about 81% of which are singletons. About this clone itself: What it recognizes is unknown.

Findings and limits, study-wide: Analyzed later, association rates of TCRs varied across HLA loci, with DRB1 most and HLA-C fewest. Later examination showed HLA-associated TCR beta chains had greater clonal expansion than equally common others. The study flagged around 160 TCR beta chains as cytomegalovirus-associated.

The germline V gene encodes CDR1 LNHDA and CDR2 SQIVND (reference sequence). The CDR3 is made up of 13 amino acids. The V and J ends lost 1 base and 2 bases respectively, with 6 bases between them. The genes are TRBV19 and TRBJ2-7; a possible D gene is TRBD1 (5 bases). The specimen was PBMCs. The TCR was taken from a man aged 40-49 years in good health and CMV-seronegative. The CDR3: CASSIGGTYEQYF. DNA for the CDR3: TGTGCCAGTAGTATAGGGGGCACCTACGAGCAGTACTTC.